What follows are 7 T cell receptor beta chains derived from one specimen sequenced in a study of shared clonotypes between healthy human individuals. Produced via immunoSEQ multiplex PCR; TCRdb's table is partial and in-frame only. In the table there are some 2 million clones, roughly 94% of which are singletons. The sequencing input was naive CD4+ T cells sorted from blood. Described subset: CD45RA+ positively selected. These receptors all come from a young man in good health.

This chain uses TRBV10-3 with TRBJ2-7, with D possibly being TRBD2 (6 bases). The V and J ends lost 8 bases and 1 base respectively, with 15 bases between them. This CDR3 is 14 amino acids long. Germline V gene lookup returns CDR1 ENHRY and CDR2 SYGVKD. CDR3 sequence reads: CAIQPGGRSYEQYF. CDR3 in DNA: TGTGCCATCCAGCCCGGGGGACGATCCTACGAGCAGTACTTC.

The rearrangement links TRBV5-1 to TRBJ2-7; D unclear. V was clipped by 0 bases and J by 0 bases, with 10 bases between them. The CDR3 spans 15 residues. CDR1 and CDR2 from the germline V gene are SGHRS and YFSETQ. CDR3 residues: CASSLETGFSYEQYF. The CDR3 nucleotides read TGCGCCAGCAGCTTGGAAACCGGCTTCTCCTACGAGCAGTACTTC.

The chain combines TRBV5-4 with TRBJ2-3, with 14 bases identical to TRBD2. The J segment lost 0 bases and the V segment lost 4 bases, leaving 4 bases of the junction unmatched. The CDR3 is 17 amino acids. In germline, CDR1 is SGHNT, CDR2 YYREEE (reference sequence). The CDR3 DNA sequence: TGTGCCAGCAGCCAGGGGACTAGCGGGAGTAGCACAGATACGCAGTATTTT. This translates into CASSQGTSGSSTDTQYF.

The chain carries TRBV6-5 and TRBJ1-5, with 9 bases fitting TRBD1. V lost 6 bases to trimming and J lost 5 bases; unmatched junction nucleotides: 5. This CDR3 comprises 14 residues. CDR1 MNHEY and CDR2 SVGAGI come from the germline V gene. The CDR3 sequence is CASSQDRGHQPQHF. In DNA form, the CDR3 reads TGTGCCAGCAGCCAGGACAGGGGACATCAGCCCCAGCATTTT.

This clone was detected only once. The same CDR3 arises from other DNA sequences in this sample as well. V gene TRBV28 combines with J gene TRBJ1-5; D uncertain. V lost 6 bases to trimming and J lost 2 bases, with 5 bases between them. Looked up from germline, CDR1 is MDHEN and CDR2 is SYDVKM. The CDR3 is 12 residues long. The CDR3 reads CASSLGNQPQHF. CDR3 DNA sequence: TGTGCCAGCAGCCTGGGCAATCAGCCCCAGCATTTT.

This clone was recorded a few times. This chain links TRBV2 with TRBJ1-5, with D unresolved. CDR3 length equals 15 residues. CDR1 SNHLY and CDR2 FYNNEI come from the germline V gene. The germline V and J ends were trimmed by 7 bases and 7 bases, with 20 bases remaining between them. The CDR3 sequence is CASKEDGSSLQPQHF. Written as DNA, the CDR3 is TGTGCCAGCAAGGAGGACGGCAGTTCCCTCCAGCCCCAGCATTTT.

This chain joins TRBV29-1 and TRBJ2-1; D uncertain. The CDR3 is made up of 13 amino acids. CDR1 and CDR2 (germline): SQVTM, ANQGSEA. Trimming pared 7 bases from V and 4 bases from J, leaving 14 bases between. CDR3 coding DNA: TGCAGCGGCCACCCCCCCTTTTACAATGAGCAGTTCTTC. Protein: CSGHPPFYNEQFF.